The next 19 T cell receptor beta chains were all read from a single sample in a study of T-cell memory formation after mild COVID-19 (dated by TCRdb to the early 2020s). To prepare the library, 5' RACE was applied. The data were produced on an Illumina NovaSeq 6000. TCRdb itself trimmed the public reads at Q25 with fastp, ran MiXCR and retained productive beta chains. Rows matching on CDR3 protein sequence are summarized as one entry with the most common DNA and genes. This sample gives a few hundred thousand distinct CDR3 sequences in total; roughly 24% of them show up just once. Around 9% of the sample is taken by the ten largest. Source material: PBMCs or a T cell subset sorted from them (not recorded which). These TCRs come from an adult woman who had mild COVID-19 (a few samples of this study predate the infection). The sample titles of this study are shuffled in the database, so cell type and time point are left out; the donor was told from shared clones.

V and J are TRBV7-2 and TRBJ2-7, with unresolved D. Trimming cost V 0 bases and J 5 bases, with 8 bases left between them. Germline V gene data show CDR1 as SGHTA and CDR2 as FQGNSA. The CDR3 spans 13 residues. The CDR3 loop reads CASSLAGWDEQYF. The DNA for the CDR3 is TGTGCCAGCAGCTTAGCGGGATGGGACGAGCAGTACTTC.

This clonotype was found a few times. This rearrangement joins TRBV15 to TRBJ2-1; possibly TRBD2 for D (5 bases). V dropped 2 bases and J dropped 8 bases, with 10 bases sitting between them. This CDR3 spans 13 amino acids. The germline gives CDR1 LNHNV, CDR2 YYDKDF (reference sequence). The CDR3 nucleotides read TGTGCCACCAGCAGATGGAGGATAGATGAGCAGTTCTTC. Its protein is CATSRWRIDEQFF.

V gene TRBV14 combines with J gene TRBJ2-2; D uncertain. CDR1 and CDR2 from the germline V gene are SGHDN and FVKESK. V lost 3 bases and J lost 4, with 3 bases in between. The CDR3 runs 12 residues. As DNA, the CDR3 is TGTGCCAGCAGCCACCTCACCGGGGAGCTGTTTTTT. Translated: CASSHLTGELFF.

In its sample, this clonotype was seen many times. The gene calls are TRBV5-1 and TRBJ1-1; D not resolved. Trimming stripped 4 bases from V and 4 bases from J, with 14 bases between. This CDR3 spans 14 amino acids. CDR1 SGHRS and CDR2 YFSETQ come from the germline V gene. CDR3 in amino acids: CASSSGRAVTEAFF. DNA for the CDR3: TGCGCCAGCAGCAGCGGGAGGGCAGTCACTGAAGCTTTCTTT.

This clonotype came up many times. This rearrangement joins TRBV29-1 to TRBJ1-4; 11 nucleotides agree with TRBD1. V gave up 4 bases and J gave up 8 bases; unmatched junction bases: 6. CDR1 SQVTM and CDR2 ANQGSEA come from the germline V gene. CDR3 length: 14 residues. The CDR3 DNA reads as TGCAGCGTTGCTTCCGGGACAGGGGGGGAAAAACTGTTTTTT. As protein: CSVASGTGGEKLFF.

This clonotype was counted a few times. The V call is TRBV20-1, the J call TRBJ1-1; perhaps TRBD1 as D (5 bases). The CDR3 extends over 13 amino acids. V lost 3 bases and J lost 8, with 16 bases in between. CDR1 is DFQATT and CDR2 is SNEGSKA in the germline V gene (reference sequence). CDR3 loop: CSASPRGIREAFF. The DNA for the CDR3 is TGCAGTGCTAGCCCTCGGGGGATAAGAGAAGCTTTCTTT.

This clonotype turned up a few times. This chain joins TRBV7-9 and TRBJ1-6; 7 nucleotides line up with TRBD1. Unmatched junction bases numbered 8, after V lost 5 bases and J lost 10 bases. Germline V CDR1 and CDR2: SEHNR, FQNEAQ (reference sequence). The CDR3 length is 14 residues. The CDR3 protein is CASSIAGTDSPLHF. CDR3 bases: TGTGCCAGCAGCATCGCCGGGACAGACTCACCCCTCCACTTT.

This clonotype was counted a few times. This chain links TRBV15 with TRBJ1-3; the D is unclear. CDR3 length equals 15 residues. Germline CDR1 and CDR2: LNHNV and YYDKDF (reference sequence). V was clipped by 0 bases and J by 0 bases, with 6 bases between them. The CDR3 sequence is CATSRDRASGNTIYF. The CDR3 DNA sequence: TGTGCCACCAGCAGAGATCGGGCCTCTGGAAACACCATATATTTT.

The rearrangement joins TRBV7-6 to TRBJ1-3; TRBD1 is a possible D gene (6 bases). CDR1 is SGHVS, CDR2 FNYEAQ, per germline. The CDR3 has 18 residues. The ends were cut back, 5 bases at V and 0 bases at J, with 20 bases in the middle. The CDR3: CASSPLGAGAYSGNTIYF. CDR3 coding DNA: TGTGCCAGCAGCCCCCTCGGTGCAGGGGCATACTCTGGAAACACCATATATTTT.

There are a few counts of this clonotype. The chain employs TRBV20-1 and TRBJ1-2, with 8 positions matching TRBD1. The CDR3 loop spans 14 amino acids. The germline V gene encodes CDR1 DFQATT and CDR2 SNEGSKA (reference sequence). The V and J ends lost 2 bases and 0 bases, in that order; junction bases with no gene match: 2. The DNA for the CDR3 is TGCAGTGCTAGAACGGGACAGGCTAACTATGGCTACACCTTC. Its translation: CSARTGQANYGYTF.

This clonotype has a handful of counts. The chain combines TRBV4-3 with TRBJ2-2, with D unresolved. The CDR3 is 15 amino acids. CDR1 and CDR2 (germline): LGHNA, YSLEER. Trimming shortened V by 0 bases and J by 3 bases, and 8 bases separated the two germline ends. The CDR3 DNA follows: TGCGCCAGCAGCCAAGAACCACGGCACACCGGGGAGCTGTTTTTT. As protein: CASSQEPRHTGELFF.

This chain uses TRBV12-3 or TRBV12-4 with TRBJ2-7, with 7 bases matching TRBD1. The CDR3 is 13 residues long. After removal of 2 bases from V and 6 bases from J, the junction contained 4 bases not matched to a gene. CDR3 DNA sequence: TGTGCCAGCAGTTTAACGACAGGGTTCGAGCAGTACTTC. Translating gives CASSLTTGFEQYF.

V and J are TRBV30 and TRBJ2-3; 8 bases line up with TRBD2. CDR1 and CDR2 from the germline V gene are GTSNPN and SVGIG (reference sequence). Trimming took 5 bases from V and 4 from J; bases not matched to a gene: 8. This CDR3 contains 14 residues. The CDR3 DNA reads TGTGCCTGGTCCCGGGCGGGGGGACCAGATACGCAGTATTTT. Translating gives CAWSRAGGPDTQYF.

The V call is TRBV6-5, the J call TRBJ2-3; tentatively, D is TRBD2 (6 bases). The ends were cut back, 5 bases at V and 4 bases at J, with 13 bases in the middle. CDR1 MNHEY and CDR2 SVGAGI come from the germline V gene. The CDR3 has 14 amino acids. This CDR3 reads CASSGQGGADTQYF. The CDR3 nucleotides read TGTGCCAGCAGTGGGCAGGGAGGCGCAGATACGCAGTATTTT.

The rearrangement joins TRBV24-1 to TRBJ2-1; 7 bases fit TRBD2. Germline CDR1 KGHDR, CDR2 SFDVKD. J lost 5 bases, V lost 9 bases, and 9 bases had no gene match. This CDR3 spans 14 amino acids. The CDR3 nucleotides are TGTGCCACCCAAGGGGCTAGCGGAAACAATGAGCAGTTCTTC. Encoded protein: CATQGASGNNEQFF.

The genes are TRBV5-1 and TRBJ2-1, with a weak D call TRBD2 (6 bases). This CDR3 comprises 13 residues. Germline V CDR1 and CDR2: SGHRS, YFSETQ. The V and J ends lost 4 bases and 9 bases respectively, with 14 bases between them. This CDR3 reads CASSLGGGVEQFF. The CDR3 DNA reads as TGCGCCAGCAGCCTCGGAGGCGGGGTTGAGCAGTTCTTC.

This clonotype showed up just a few times. CDR3 bases: TGCGCCAGCAGCCAAGATCGAGGGGGTGGATCCTACAATGAGCAGTTCTTC. Its protein is CASSQDRGGGSYNEQFF. The chain is built from TRBV4-1 and TRBJ2-1; TRBD1 is a possible D gene (6 bases). The germline CDR1 and CDR2 sequences are MGHRA and YSYEKL. The CDR3 runs to 17 residues. Trimming removed 0 bases from V and 1 base from J, with 13 bases in between.

This chain connects TRBV7-9 to TRBJ2-2; unclear D gene. In germline, CDR1 is SEHNR, CDR2 FQNEAQ (reference sequence). This CDR3 comprises 11 residues. V lost 6 bases, J lost 6 bases, and 5 bases lay in between. This chain's CDR3 is CASRASGELFF. DNA of the CDR3: TGTGCCAGCAGAGCATCCGGGGAGCTGTTTTTT.

The chain recombines TRBV6-1 with TRBJ2-3; tentative D call: TRBD2 (5 bases). The CDR3 totals 15 residues. Per germline, CDR1 MNHNS and CDR2 SASEGT. V was trimmed by 4 bases and J by 4 bases, leaving 15 bases between them. CDR3 in amino acids: CASSGAQRPPDTQYF. The CDR3 nucleotides read TGTGCCAGCAGTGGGGCCCAGCGGCCCCCAGATACGCAGTATTTT.